This note documents a single TCR beta chain sequence. Its specificity is unknown. V lost 5 bases, J lost 0 bases, and 14 bases lay in between. Germline CDR1 SGHTA, CDR2 FQGNSA. The CDR3 loop spans 15 amino acids. Data came from immunoSEQ multiplex PCR; TCRdb stores just in-frame clones and leaves some out. The table lists 30,000 to 45,000 clones, more than 70% of them singletons. The entry originates in a study of STAT3 mutations in large granular lymphocyte leukemia. Study observations and caveats: Samples missed the first appearance of the clone. Every T-cell large granular lymphocyte leukemia patient had at least one immunodominant TCR beta clonotype.

This rearrangement joins TRBV7-2 to TRBJ2-7; D is unresolved. Sequenced: PBMCs. The sequence derives from a human donor with T large granular lymphocyte leukemia. Some clones in this sample may be carry-over from other donors' samples. The CDR3 here is CASSARLSYSYEQYF. In DNA form, the CDR3 reads TGTGCCAGCAGCGCCCGGCTAAGCTACTCCTACGAGCAGTACTTC.